This paragraph reports one T cell receptor beta chain. Per the authors' pipeline: Estimation of nucleated cell counts relied on the amplification of reference gene primers. Assay used: immunoSEQ multiplex PCR; TCRdb lists only in-frame clones, some missing. V, J and clone size are those of that table, while D and trimming were read from the DNA. Here the sample spans 85,000 to 120,000 clones, about four fifths being singletons. These data are taken from a study of blood T cell repertoires in COVID-19. Study background: Samples of COVID-19 (acute and convalescent) were obtained from the United States, Italy and Spain. From T cells, B-cell-depleted T cells, or PBMCs came the material, which was cDNA or gDNA.

The receptor was isolated from a woman aged 55-70 years with acute or convalescent COVID-19. The sequencing input was peripheral blood.

Here the CDR3 DNA reads TGTGCCAGCAATAGACAGGGGGCGATCGGGGGCTACACCTTC. This translates into CASNRQGAIGGYTF. The rearrangement links TRBV25-1 to TRBJ1-2, with 10 bases fitting TRBD1. With V trimmed by 7 bases and J by 8 bases, 10 bases remained unmatched. The CDR3 spans 14 residues. The germline V gene has CDR1 MGHDK and CDR2 SYGVNS.